A selection of T cell receptor beta chains follows, all from one sample in a study of OX40 agonist ivuxolimab in advanced cancers. Assay: immunoSEQ multiplex PCR; the TCRdb copy retains only in-frame clones and omits some. Of tens of thousands of clones listed, roughly 88% are singletons. The specimen comprised CD4+ or CD8+ T cells sorted from blood, sampled in a trial of the OX40 agonist ivuxolimab. The receptor source for this set is an adult with an advanced solid tumor such as melanoma, head and neck, liver or kidney cancer. Both conserved end residues are trimmed from each CDR3. Fields, in order: D gene, V gene, CDR3 protein. D genes are given only for firm matches.

>-|TRBV6-6
ASSYNPVYEQY
>-|TRBV19
ASSIGQGSYEQY
>-|TRBV11-2
ASSLGVGNYGYT
>-|TRBV4-1
ASNSDWTFQDDYT
>TRBD1|TRBV19
ASSRTGGYGNTIY
>TRBD1|TRBV6-1
ASSEAAGGESNQPQH
>-|TRBV5-5
ASSFNGGNQPQH
>TRBD2|TRBV2
ATGLAGGRTGELF
>-|TRBV10-2
ASSPGGWGNTIY
>-|TRBV19
ASSIGIYSNQPQH
>-|TRBV11-2
ASSPLDWGGYT